Below, one TCR beta chain is given with its context. Its cognate antigen is unknown. Relative to the germline gene, one junction end is altered; a read error may explain this. The data were obtained in a study of T cells in Graves' hyperthyroidism and ophthalmopathy. Study results and limitations: From stable hyperthyroidism, ophthalmopathy was set apart by a 13 V-J model. The blood repertoire included most of the expanded thyroid clonotypes above 0.001.

This CDR3 has 16 amino acids. The germline gives CDR1 SSHAT, CDR2 FNYEAQ (reference sequence). TCR beta CDR3 regions were amplified from RNA. First-round RT-PCR targeting the TCR CDR3 was performed with the HTBI primer set. TCRdb independently ran MiXCR on the multiplex PCR reads; one entry per CDR3 protein. The sample has approximately 420,000 distinct CDR3 sequences; about 13% are singletons. This TCR derives from a woman under 30 with Graves' hyperthyroidism. This chain joins TRBV7-7 and TRBJ2-2, with a tentative D call TRBD1 (5 bases). Sequencing was carried out using blood. The CDR3 sequence is CASSPAEQGITGELFF. The CDR3 region has the DNA TGTGCTAGCAGCCCCGCCGAGCAGGGCATTACCGGGGAGCTGTTTTTT.